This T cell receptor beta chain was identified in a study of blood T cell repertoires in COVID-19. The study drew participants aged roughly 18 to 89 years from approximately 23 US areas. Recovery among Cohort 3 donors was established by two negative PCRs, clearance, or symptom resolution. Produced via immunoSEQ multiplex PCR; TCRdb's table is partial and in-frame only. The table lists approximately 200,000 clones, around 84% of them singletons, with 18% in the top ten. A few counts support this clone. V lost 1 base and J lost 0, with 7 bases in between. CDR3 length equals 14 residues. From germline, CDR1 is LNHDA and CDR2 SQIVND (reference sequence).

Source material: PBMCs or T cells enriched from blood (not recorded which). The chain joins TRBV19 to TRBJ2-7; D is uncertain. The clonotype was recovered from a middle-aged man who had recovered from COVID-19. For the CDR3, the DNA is TGTGCCAGTAGTATAGGAGTAACCTCCTACGAGCAGTACTTC. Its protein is CASSIGVTSYEQYF.